One T cell receptor beta chain is described in this entry. This receptor's antigen is unknown. Per-base qualities were not stored, and no clone one base away is much larger. V loses 3 bases of germline sequence and J loses 11 bases, and the interval between the two ends is 22 bases. The germline V gene yields SQVTM for CDR1 and ANQGSEA for CDR2. From the cysteine up to the phenylalanine, the CDR3 has a length of 14 residues. Kept here is only the CDR3 DNA, which spans 42 bases and is read in frame from base 1. The data belong to a study of blood T cells in healthy people across ages (dated by TCRdb to about 2015). About the study as a whole: In model experiments, template switching captured about one uniquely barcoded TCR beta cDNA molecule for every two T cells. Age-related changes in TCR beta repertoire diversity were measured in the study by deep sequencing normalized with unique cDNA molecular identifiers. Using the same blood draw, the study looked at two additional independent replicas of 1 million unique cDNA reads for two donors, one aged 18 to 30 and the other aged 80 or older. Donors of different ages were randomly distributed across sequencing lanes to avoid experimental bias. Four age groups were formed from the donors: young (average approximately 15 years), middle-aged (more than 35), aged (62) and long-lived (about 80). The study at large found these results: Since profiling was done on bulk unsorted PBMCs, naive and antigen-experienced compartments could not be conclusively compared. Observed TCR beta diversity per million T cells fell roughly linearly with age, and a significant reduction was already apparent by age roughly 41. Estimates of total diversity based on one million sequenced T cells were considered lower bounds and underestimates. The CMV infection status of donors was not known, potentially confounding age-related changes in expanded clonotypes. Observed TCR beta diversity correlated strongly with the percentage of naive T cells measured by flow cytometry. Compared with the aged group, more naive CD4+ T cells, fewer expanded clones and increased TCR diversity were shown by the long-lived group, suggesting age selection.

Library preparation used 5' RACE. These reads were obtained on an Illumina HiSeq 2500. A second PCR of roughly 7 to 11 cycles was performed with a sample-barcoded 5' primer and a J-beta primer mix. A template-switch 5' adaptor carrying 12 random nucleotides introduced a unique molecular identifier onto each TCR beta cDNA molecule. At least 2.5 million CDR3-containing paired-end reads were obtained from each sample. All of the RNA was converted into first-strand cDNA using the Mint cDNA synthesis kit, with a TRBC-specific oligonucleotide serving as the primer. All cDNA was treated with uracil-DNA glycosylase and then went through a first 18-cycle PCR with the universal primers M1SS and BC2_uni_R. As for the authors' bioinformatics: Each sample was normalized by randomly selecting 1 million high-quality reads, each carrying a distinct molecular identifier. Instead of being binned into consensus sequences, reads with shared molecular identifiers were discarded. CDR3 identification, clonotype clustering and error correction used MiTCR with a Q25 quality threshold and the strictest error-elimination algorithm. A nonparametric unseen species model with Euler transformation was used to estimate a lower bound on total TCR beta diversity. TCRdb took the public reads, trimmed them with fastp at Q25, ran MiXCR for clone calling and kept in-frame beta chains. Records with the same CDR3 protein are collapsed into one entry carrying the most frequent genes and DNA. In this record, the V and J calls reflect TCRdb's handling and not the investigators' own analysis. The sample contains about 780,000 distinct CDR3 sequences, less than 60% of them found a single time. The top ten clonotypes cover 15% to 20% of the sample.

The donors were under 40 Caucasian individuals from Russia, aged about 6 to 100 years, who were systemically healthy. Each donor gave 9.5 to 10 milliliters of peripheral blood, drawn into EDTA-treated Vacutainer tubes. Ficoll-Paque density-gradient centrifugation was used to isolate PBMCs, with at least 6.5 million per sample. Total RNA was extracted from PBMCs with Trizol reagent, with at least 6 micrograms obtained per sample. For every donor, an aliquot of PBMCs went through flow cytometry to measure the percentages of naive CD45RAhigh/CD27high T cells. This sequence originates from a man older than 75 in good health. The chain is encoded by TRBV29-1 joined to TRBJ2-5; the best D guess is TRBD2, with 6 bases matching. The sequencing sample was made of blood. In nucleotide form, the sequence is TGCAGCGTTGAGGGACTCTCATTGTCCAATGAGCAGTACTTC. Its translation is CSVEGLSLSNEQYF.